This T cell receptor beta chain was sequenced for a study of blood T cell repertoires in COVID-19. Across the study: Whether acute or convalescent, the COVID-19 samples came from the United States, Italy and Spain. T cells, B-cell-depleted T cells, or PBMCs provided the cDNA or gDNA that served as material.

V was pared by 0 bases and J by 2 bases, with 8 bases between. The CDR3 is made up of 16 amino acids. The germline V gene has CDR1 MGHRA and CDR2 YSYEKL. In the original workflow: Counts of nucleated cells, estimated from reference gene primer amplification, were obtained. Measured with immunoSEQ multiplex PCR; TCRdb has only the in-frame clones, and not every one. The V and J calls and clone size are taken from that table; D and trimming were inferred from the DNA. The sample records 250,000 or so clones, approximately 80% being singletons. This sequence joins TRBV4-1 and TRBJ2-6, with D maybe TRBD2 (5 bases). The TCR sequence derives from a man in his sixties who had recovered from COVID-19. Sequencing was carried out using PBMCs or T cells enriched from blood (not recorded which). In DNA, the CDR3 is TGCGCCAGCAGCCAAGATCCCGGGACTGGGGCCAACGTCCTGACTTTC. Translating it yields CASSQDPGTGANVLTF.